This is a list of T cell receptor beta chains from one sample in a study of blood T cell repertoires in COVID-19. The data were produced by immunoSEQ multiplex PCR, yet TCRdb's version contains in-frame clones alone and is incomplete. Here the sample spans 190,000 or so clones, 85% being singletons. Sequences were obtained from peripheral blood. The source of these receptors is a man aged 60 to 69 with COVID-19, enrolled during active disease. CDR3s include the opening cysteine and the closing phenylalanine or tryptophan. The D gene is left open where the match is weak. Expanded clones get a size class; other rows say once, few or many, or leave the size out.

D,size,V,J,DNA,CDR3
TRBD2,-,TRBV18,TRBJ2-1,TGTGCCAGCTCGACCTCCACAGGACTAGTTTACAATGAGCAGTTCTTC,CASSTSTGLVYNEQFF
-,-,TRBV7-9,TRBJ1-3,TGTGCCAGCAGCTTAATCAGGCCGAGCTCTGGAAACACCATATATTTT,CASSLIRPSSGNTIYF
TRBD1,-,TRBV2,TRBJ2-2,TGTGCCAGCAGTGCAAGGACAGGGGGTTTCGTCGGGGAGCTGTTTTTT,CASSARTGGFVGELFF
-,-,TRBV7-8,TRBJ2-3,TGTGCCAGCGGGGGGACAGCGGGGGCCACAGATACGCAGTATTTT,CASGGTAGATDTQYF
TRBD1,-,TRBV5-1,TRBJ2-1,TGCGCCAGCAGCCAGACAGGGTCTTCCTACAATGAGCAGTTCTTC,CASSQTGSSYNEQFF
-,-,TRBV5-6,TRBJ2-1,TGTGCCAGCCTTAGAAGGGGGAATGAGCAGTTCTTC,CASLRRGNEQFF
-,few,TRBV5-1,TRBJ1-5,TGCGCCAGCAGCCCCCGCGGGGGGGATGGCAATCAGCCCCAGCATTTT,CASSPRGGDGNQPQHF
-,-,TRBV6-5,TRBJ1-2,TGTGCCAGCACGGCAGGGTCGGTCTATGGCTACACCTTC,CASTAGSVYGYTF
-,few,TRBV6-5,TRBJ1-1,TGTGCCACCTACCCGGGATTGGGAACTGAAGCTTTCTTT,CATYPGLGTEAFF
-,-,TRBV13,TRBJ1-1,TGTGCCAGCAGCTTAGGCCCTGTTCCTTGGGCGGCTTTCTTT,CASSLGPVPWAAFF
TRBD2,-,TRBV24-1,TRBJ2-3,TGTGCCACCAGTGATTTGCTAGCTAGCGGGAGTACAGATACGCAGTATTTT,CATSDLLASGSTDTQYF
-,-,TRBV18,TRBJ1-5,TGTGCCAGCTCAGCAGGGTCAGGCGGCAATCAGCCCCAGCATTTT,CASSAGSGGNQPQHF
TRBD1,-,TRBV5-1,TRBJ2-7,TGCGCCAGCAGCGTGGACCGGACAGGGTTGCGATTGGCTACCTACGAGCAGTACTTC,CASSVDRTGLRLATYEQYF
-,-,TRBV21-1,TRBJ2-7,TGTGCCAGCAGCAACCAAATAACTGCCCGGGACAACTCCTACGAGCAGTACTTC,CASSNQITARDNSYEQYF
-,-,TRBV6-5,TRBJ2-7,TGTGCCAGCACCTCACGACACCTAAGCTCCTACGAGCAGTACTTC,CASTSRHLSSYEQYF
-,-,TRBV5-8,TRBJ2-3,TGTGCCAGCAGCTTGGCTCCAGGGACAGATACGCAGTATTTT,CASSLAPGTDTQYF
TRBD1,once,TRBV7-2,TRBJ1-2,TGTGCCAGCAGCTTTGACAGGGGGTCCTATGGCTACACCTTC,CASSFDRGSYGYTF
TRBD1,-,TRBV3-1/TRBV3-2,TRBJ2-7,TGTGCCAGCAGCCAGGGGACAGTCGAGCAGTACTTC,CASSQGTVEQYF